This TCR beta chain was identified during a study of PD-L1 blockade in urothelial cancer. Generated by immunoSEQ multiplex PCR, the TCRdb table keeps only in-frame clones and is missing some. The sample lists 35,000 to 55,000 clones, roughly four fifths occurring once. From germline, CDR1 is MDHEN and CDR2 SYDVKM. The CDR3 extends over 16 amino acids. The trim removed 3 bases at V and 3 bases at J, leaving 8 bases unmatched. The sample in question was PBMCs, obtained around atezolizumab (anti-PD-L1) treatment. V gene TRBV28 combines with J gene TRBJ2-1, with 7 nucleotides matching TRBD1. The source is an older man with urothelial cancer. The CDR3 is CASSFPGTENYNEQFF. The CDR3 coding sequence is TGTGCCAGCAGTTTTCCCGGGACAGAGAACTACAATGAGCAGTTCTTC.